The 2 T cell receptor beta chains given below trace back to one sample, sequenced in a study of blood T cell repertoires in COVID-19. Sequenced by immunoSEQ multiplex PCR; TCRdb stores in-frame clones only, minus some. The table records some 160,000 clones, about 80% of them present only once. Sequenced input: PBMCs or T cells enriched from blood (not recorded which). The receptors were gathered from a woman aged 60 to 75 who had recovered from COVID-19.

The chain joins TRBV18 to TRBJ2-2; D remains unclear. The CDR3 runs to 12 residues. Deletions cut 6 bases from V and 3 bases from J, with 5 bases between. CDR1 KGHSH and CDR2 LQKENI come from the germline V gene. The CDR3 bases are TGTGCCAGCTCCCCTTACACCGGGGAGCTGTTTTTT. It yields the protein CASSPYTGELFF.

The V gene is TRBV27, the J gene TRBJ2-7; maybe TRBD1 (6 bases). Germline V gene sequence: CDR1 MNHEY, CDR2 SMNVEV (reference sequence). The CDR3 loop spans 13 amino acids. V lost 2 bases, J lost 7 bases, and 12 bases lay in between. CDR3: CASSLVRGTEQYF. For the CDR3, the DNA is TGTGCCAGCAGTTTAGTCAGGGGAACAGAGCAGTACTTC.